The clone carrying this T cell receptor beta chain has at least ten counts. Antigen: not known. The sample comes from a study of T cell repertoires in cytomegalovirus infection. Study-wide context: A matching HLA type, together with CMV infection, was signaled by public TCR beta signatures. Whole-study results and caveats: CMV-specific TCR beta clonotypes restricted by HLA-C dominated the ex vivo response. Summed public TCR beta family frequency identified CMV carriers bearing the relevant HLA.

The V and J ends lost 6 bases and 7 bases respectively, with 12 bases between them. The CDR3 consists of 12 residues. TCRdb re-analysed the reads in MiXCR, keeping a single row per CDR3 protein. The data hold roughly 200,000 distinct CDR3 sequences, with approximately 9.6% observed a single time. The sample was PBMCs. J is TRBJ1-2 and V is TRBV12-3 or TRBV12-4; no clear D gene. The TCR was taken from a human donor in good health (CMV status not recorded). Some clones in this sample may be carry-over from other donors' samples. Written as DNA, the CDR3 is TGTGCCAGCAGCCAAGGAAGAGGTGGCTACACCTTC. Its translation is CASSQGRGGYTF.